This T cell receptor beta chain was sequenced for a study of blood T cell repertoires in COVID-19. Looking at the study overall: Sites across the United States, Italy and Spain contributed samples from acute and convalescent COVID-19. PBMCs, B-cell-depleted T cells, or T cells provided the cDNA or gDNA that made up the material.

Germline CDR1 KGHSH, CDR2 LQKENI. V was cut by 6 bases and J by 0 bases, with 3 bases left in between. This CDR3 contains 13 residues. In the authors' workflow: Counts of nucleated cells, estimated from reference gene primer amplification, were obtained. Using immunoSEQ multiplex PCR, the repertoire was profiled, and TCRdb retains in-frame clones only, with some absent. The V and J calls and clone size come from that table; D and trimming were worked out from the DNA. The table records 90,000 to 120,000 clones, more than 70% of them present only once. The sequencing input was peripheral blood. The sequence was collected from a man aged 70 or older with acute or convalescent COVID-19. The chain joins TRBV18 to TRBJ2-6; D remains unclear. CDR3 sequence: CASSSSGANVLTF. CDR3 sequence (DNA): TGTGCCAGCTCCAGCTCTGGGGCCAACGTCCTGACTTTC.